These 8 T cell receptor beta chains share one sample of origin, sequenced in a study of OX40 agonist ivuxolimab in advanced cancers. Data came from immunoSEQ multiplex PCR; TCRdb stores just in-frame clones and leaves some out. The sample records under 50,000 clones, 60% to 80% being singletons. Sequencing was performed on CD4+ or CD8+ T cells sorted from blood, taken in a trial of the OX40 agonist ivuxolimab. These receptors were obtained from an adult with an advanced solid tumor such as melanoma, head and neck, liver or kidney cancer.

The gene calls are TRBV6-5 and TRBJ2-7; D perhaps matches TRBD2 (5 bases). The ends were cut back, 7 bases at V and 2 bases at J, with 15 bases in the middle. This CDR3 is built from 14 residues. The germline V gene has CDR1 MNHEY and CDR2 SVGAGI. The CDR3 DNA follows: TGTGCCAGCACTCCTACACCCGGGGCCTACGAGCAGTACTTC. Its protein is CASTPTPGAYEQYF.

This clone has only a few counts. V gene TRBV5-6 combines with J gene TRBJ2-7, with D perhaps matching TRBD2 (6 bases). The germline V gene has CDR1 SGHDT and CDR2 YYEEEE. V lost 1 base and J lost 0, with 14 bases in between. CDR3 length: 16 residues. The CDR3 DNA follows: TGTGCCAGCAGCTTGCTGTTAGCTAGCGTCTCCTACGAGCAGTACTTC. Amino acid sequence: CASSLLLASVSYEQYF.

The chain employs TRBV7-9 and TRBJ2-7; 10 bases are a match to TRBD2. The CDR3 spans 14 residues. The J segment lost 6 bases and the V segment lost 0 bases, leaving 2 bases of the junction unmatched. CDR1 is SEHNR, CDR2 FQNEAQ, per germline (reference sequence). In nucleotides, the CDR3 is TGTGCCAGCAGCTTAGCTAGCGGGAGGATCGAGCAGTACTTC. Translating gives CASSLASGRIEQYF.

The CDR3, as DNA: TGTGCCACCAGCAGAGATACTAGCGGCGGACAAGAGACCCAGTACTTC. Residues: CATSRDTSGGQETQYF. The chain couples TRBV15 to TRBJ2-5, with 8 positions matching TRBD2. The CDR3 sequence is 16 residues long. Germline CDR1 reads LNHNV; CDR2 reads YYDKDF (reference sequence). Germline trimming cut 0 bases from V and 2 bases from J; bases unmatched to any gene: 5.

The chain links TRBV6-5 to TRBJ1-2; the D gene is possibly TRBD1 (5 bases). Trimming took 2 bases from V and 4 from J, leaving 11 bases between them. This CDR3 comprises 14 residues. Germline CDR1 MNHEY, CDR2 SVGAGI. The CDR3 reads CASSYGGVPYGYTF. CDR3 coding DNA: TGTGCCAGCAGTTACGGGGGGGTCCCCTATGGCTACACCTTC.

This clone was seen a single time. V usage is TRBV9 and J usage is TRBJ1-2; D is perhaps TRBD1 (6 bases). The V gene lost 2 bases and the J gene lost 4 bases, with 9 bases spanning the gap. CDR3 length: 13 amino acids. CDR1 and CDR2 from the germline V gene are SGDLS and YYNGEE. CDR3 amino acids: CASSVGAVYGYTF. CDR3 coding DNA: TGTGCCAGCAGCGTGGGGGCTGTCTATGGCTACACCTTC.

The chain carries TRBV7-2 and TRBJ1-1; D remains ambiguous. V gave up 5 bases and J gave up 8 bases, with 12 bases separating them. This CDR3 is 12 amino acids long. The germline V gene encodes CDR1 SGHTA and CDR2 FQGNSA. For the CDR3, the DNA is TGTGCCAGCAGCCCGCTTAAGAGGGAAGCTTTCTTT. Its translation is CASSPLKREAFF. Supplemented by reference TRBV7-2 and TRBJ1-1, the full variable domain reads GAGVSQSPSNKVTEKGKDVELRCDPISGHTALYWYRQSLGQGLEFLIYFQGNSAPDKSGLPSDRFSAERTGGSVSTLTIQRTQQEDSAVYLCASSPLKREAFFGQGTRLTVV.

This clone occurred a few times. The gene calls are TRBV4-3 and TRBJ2-2, with TRBD1 as a possible D gene (7 bases). CDR1 and CDR2 from the germline V gene are LGHNA and YSLEER. The CDR3 length is 16 residues. Deletions cut 0 bases from V and 4 bases from J, with 12 bases between. The CDR3 sequence: CASSQDRQGGTGELFF. The CDR3 nucleotides read TGCGCCAGCAGCCAAGATCGCCAGGGGGGCACCGGGGAGCTGTTTTTT.